The 6 T cell receptor beta chains listed next were all sequenced from one sample in a study of T-cell memory formation after mild COVID-19. TCRdb used MiXCR to reprocess the 5' RACE reads, holding one entry per CDR3 protein. The sample lists about 240,000 distinct CDR3 sequences, around a tenth seen once, with approximately 20% in the top ten. The sequenced sample was PBMCs or a T cell subset sorted from them (not recorded which). These receptor sequences come from a man aged 18 to 35 who had mild COVID-19 (a few samples of this study predate the infection). Cell type and time point are not known.

The V and J genes are TRBV3-1 and TRBJ2-1; the D gene is possibly TRBD2 (6 bases). V lost 3 bases and J 4 bases, leaving 13 bases between the germline ends. Germline lookup yields CDR1 LGHDT and CDR2 YNNKEL (reference sequence). The CDR3 loop spans 15 amino acids. CDR3 in amino acids: CASSQGGSNYNEQFF. CDR3 nucleotides: TGTGCCAGCAGCCAGGGGGGAAGCAATTACAATGAGCAGTTCTTC.

The chain couples TRBV5-4 to TRBJ2-3, with 11 positions matching TRBD2. This CDR3 comprises 18 residues. Germline V gene sequence: CDR1 SGHNT, CDR2 YYREEE (reference sequence). After removal of 1 base from V and 2 bases from J, the junction contained 9 bases not matched to a gene. The CDR3 nucleotides are TGTGCCAGCAGCTTGATGACTAGCGGGACCCCTTCCACAGATACGCAGTATTTT. It codes for CASSLMTSGTPSTDTQYF.

This clonotype was recorded a few times. The gene calls are TRBV10-3 and TRBJ2-3, with unresolved D. The germline CDR1 and CDR2 sequences are ENHRY and SYGVKD. V was cut by 9 bases and J by 0 bases, with 7 bases left in between. This CDR3 contains 12 residues. Here the CDR3 reads CAMGSSTDTQYF. For the CDR3, the DNA is TGTGCCATGGGATCTAGCACAGATACGCAGTATTTT.

This clonotype was observed a few times. The V gene is TRBV4-1, the J gene TRBJ2-5; D might be TRBD1 (5 bases). Germline V gene data show CDR1 as MGHRA and CDR2 as YSYEKL. The V end was cut by 0 bases, the J end by 5 bases, with 10 bases between. The CDR3 extends over 14 amino acids. DNA of the CDR3: TGCGCCAGCAGCCAAGATTTAGGGGTTGAGACCCAGTACTTC. Translated, it gives CASSQDLGVETQYF.

The chain employs TRBV7-2 and TRBJ2-3, with 7 bases fitting TRBD2. The J segment lost 2 bases and the V segment lost 0 bases, leaving 8 bases of the junction unmatched. The CDR3 contains 17 residues. Germline V gene data show CDR1 as SGHTA and CDR2 as FQGNSA. The CDR3: CASSLAFGEGYTDTQYF. For the CDR3, the DNA is TGTGCCAGCAGCTTAGCGTTCGGGGAGGGTTACACAGATACGCAGTATTTT.

The CDR3 DNA follows: TGTGCCAGCAGCTTATTCCCTCTTACTGGAAACACCATATATTTT. It translates to CASSLFPLTGNTIYF. The chain is built from TRBV7-9 and TRBJ1-3; the D is unclear. The CDR3 has 15 residues. The V end was cut by 2 bases, the J end by 2 bases, with 10 bases between. CDR1 and CDR2 from the germline V gene are SEHNR and FQNEAQ (reference sequence).